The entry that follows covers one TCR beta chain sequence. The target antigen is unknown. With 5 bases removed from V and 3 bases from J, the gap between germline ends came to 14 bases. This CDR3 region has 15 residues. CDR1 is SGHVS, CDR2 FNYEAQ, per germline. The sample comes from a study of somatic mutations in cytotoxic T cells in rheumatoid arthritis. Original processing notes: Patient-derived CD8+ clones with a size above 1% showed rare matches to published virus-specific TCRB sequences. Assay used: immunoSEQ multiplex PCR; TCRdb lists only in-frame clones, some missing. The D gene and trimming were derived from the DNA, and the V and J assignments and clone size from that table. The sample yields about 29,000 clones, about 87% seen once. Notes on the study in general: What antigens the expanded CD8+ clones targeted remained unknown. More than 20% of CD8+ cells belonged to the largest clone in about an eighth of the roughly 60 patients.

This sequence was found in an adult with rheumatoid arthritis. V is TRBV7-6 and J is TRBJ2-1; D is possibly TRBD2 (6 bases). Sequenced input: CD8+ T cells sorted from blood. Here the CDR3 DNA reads TGTGCCAGCAGCCACATACGGGAGCTCTACAATGAGCAGTTCTTC. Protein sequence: CASSHIRELYNEQFF.